The 2 T cell receptor beta chains reported below all come from one sample, sequenced in a study of blood T cells in healthy people across ages. A second PCR of 7 to 11 cycles used a sample-barcoded 5' primer and a J-beta primer mix. From the 5' RACE reads, TCRdb called clonotypes with MiXCR, one entry per CDR3 protein. This table holds 780,000 or so distinct CDR3 sequences, about 53% found once. Material: blood. The receptors originated from a man at least 80 years old in good health.

This clonotype was observed a few times. This CDR3 is CSVELQYGYEQYF. In DNA form, the CDR3 reads TGCAGCGTTGAACTCCAGTATGGGTACGAGCAGTACTTC. The chain is built from TRBV29-1 and TRBJ2-7; D ambiguous. The CDR3 contains 13 residues. V was cut by 2 bases and J by 4 bases, with 12 bases left in between. The germline V gene encodes CDR1 SQVTM and CDR2 ANQGSEA.

The chain employs TRBV20-1 and TRBJ1-6, with TRBD1 identical over 8 bases. V shed 2 bases, J shed 7 bases, and the junction held 10 bases outside the gene matches. Germline lookup yields CDR1 DFQATT and CDR2 SNEGSKA (reference sequence). CDR3 size: 16 residues. In DNA form, the CDR3 reads TGCAGTGCTAGATCGAGTCAGGGGGCCGGAAATTCACCCCTCCACTTT. Its translation: CSARSSQGAGNSPLHF.